This T cell receptor (beta chain) was retrieved from a study of patients and donors after allogeneic stem cell transplantation. This CDR3 comprises 15 residues. V was pared by 1 base and J by 9 bases, with 6 bases of the junction left unmatched. Germline CDR1 is SGHVS and CDR2 is FNYEAQ. TCRdb redid the calling of the RT-PCR reads with MiXCR, one entry per CDR3 protein. There are roughly 880,000 distinct CDR3 sequences in the sample; 15% to 20% occur only once, and around 5.5% lies in the top ten. Sequencing input: blood, either unsorted or a sorted T cell fraction (not recorded which). The receptor's source is a human donor who was either an allogeneic HSCT recipient or a stem cell or donor lymphocyte infusion donor (not recorded which). It is not recorded whose cells these are; they may come from a transplant donor. The rearrangement links TRBV7-6 to TRBJ2-1; TRBD2 matches 10 bases. The chain's CDR3 is CASSLGAAGGGEQFF. The CDR3, as DNA: TGTGCCAGCAGCTTAGGGGCAGCGGGAGGGGGTGAGCAGTTCTTC.